The rows below give T cell receptor beta chains drawn from one sample of a study of blood T cell repertoires in COVID-19. Here immunoSEQ multiplex PCR was the method, and the copy in TCRdb shows in-frame clones only, minus some. The table has some 150,000 clones, approximately 83% seen once. The sample taken for sequencing was peripheral blood. The receptors stem from a human donor in a cohort sampled during active COVID-19. The CDR3 runs from the conserved cysteine through the conserved F or W. The D gene is left open where the match is weak. Clone size is stated in some rows and not others, as once, few, many or a class when expanded.

clone_size	d_call	v_call	j_call	cdr3_aa	cdr3_nt
NA	TRBD1	TRBV19	TRBJ2-7	CASASPGTGTHEQYF	TGTGCCAGTGCCTCTCCCGGGACAGGGACCCACGAGCAGTACTTC
NA	TRBD2	TRBV29-1	TRBJ2-1	CSVPDSGTYNEQFF	TGCAGCGTCCCTGATAGCGGGACCTACAATGAGCAGTTCTTC
NA	TRBD1	TRBV28	TRBJ2-7	CASSLIGTDKTYEQYF	TGTGCCAGCAGTTTGATTGGGACAGATAAGACCTACGAGCAGTACTTC
NA	NA	TRBV6-5	TRBJ1-1	CASSRLAGSTEAFF	TGTGCCAGCAGCCGCCTCGCGGGGTCCACTGAAGCTTTCTTT
NA	NA	TRBV30	TRBJ1-6	CAWSLAQNSPLHF	TGTGCCTGGAGTTTAGCTCAGAATTCACCCCTCCACTTT
NA	NA	TRBV6-5	TRBJ1-1	CASSGVTEAFF	TGTGCCAGCAGCGGGGTGACTGAAGCTTTCTTT
once	NA	TRBV5-3	TRBJ2-7	CARSPHYEQYF	TGTGCCAGAAGCCCACACTACGAGCAGTACTTC
NA	NA	TRBV19	TRBJ1-2	CASSILDSKGYTF	TGTGCCAGTAGTATCCTGGACAGTAAAGGCTACACCTTC
once	TRBD2	TRBV10-3	TRBJ2-1	CAISEWGSGRDNEQFF	TGTGCCATCAGTGAGTGGGGTAGCGGGAGGGACAATGAGCAGTTCTTC
NA	TRBD1	TRBV27	TRBJ2-2	CASNRTGGLGGELFF	TGTGCCAGCAACCGGACAGGGGGCTTAGGCGGGGAGCTGTTTTTT
NA	NA	TRBV20-1	TRBJ1-6	CSASGRGNSPLHF	TGCAGTGCTAGTGGCAGGGGTAATTCACCCCTCCACTTT
few	NA	TRBV19	TRBJ1-3	CASSSPGHGNTIYF	TGTGCCAGTAGCTCCCCGGGTCACGGAAACACCATATATTTT
NA	NA	TRBV2	TRBJ1-2	CASGFDSYGYTF	TGTGCCAGCGGCTTCGACTCGTATGGCTACACCTTC
NA	TRBD2	TRBV11-1	TRBJ2-7	CASSPKRERYEQYF	TGTGCCAGCAGCCCTAAGCGGGAGAGGTACGAGCAGTACTTC
NA	NA	TRBV7-7	TRBJ2-3	CASSLVAGGTDTQYF	TGTGCTAGCAGCTTAGTTGCAGGGGGCACAGATACGCAGTATTTT
NA	NA	TRBV7-6	TRBJ2-3	CASSPDRASTDTQYF	TGTGCCAGCAGCCCTGACAGAGCTAGCACAGATACGCAGTATTTT
NA	TRBD2	TRBV3-1/TRBV3-2	TRBJ2-1	CASSYASLSGGAYNEQFF	TGTGCCAGCAGCTACGCCTCTTTGAGCGGGGGAGCCTACAATGAGCAGTTCTTC
once	NA	TRBV18	TRBJ1-1	CASSPTRQAPTEAFF	TGTGCCAGCTCACCAACCAGACAGGCACCCACTGAAGCTTTCTTT
NA	TRBD2	TRBV10-3	TRBJ2-7	CAISELASGYEQYF	TGTGCCATCAGTGAGTTGGCTAGCGGATACGAGCAGTACTTC
NA	NA	TRBV6-6	TRBJ1-6	CASSKDGDNSPLHF	TGTGCCAGCAGTAAGGACGGGGATAATTCACCCCTCCACTTT
NA	NA	TRBV11-2	TRBJ2-6	CASSSPLVAAVSGANVLTF	TGTGCCAGCAGCTCCCCATTGGTAGCGGCGGTTTCTGGGGCCAACGTCCTGACTTTC
NA	NA	TRBV7-2	TRBJ2-3	CASSFPSTDTQYF	TGTGCCAGCAGCTTCCCTAGCACAGATACGCAGTATTTT
NA	NA	TRBV9	TRBJ1-2	CASSPSGVANYGYTF	TGTGCCAGCAGCCCATCAGGGGTGGCTAACTATGGCTACACCTTC
NA	TRBD1	TRBV19	TRBJ1-1	CASSIAGGVNTEAFF	TGTGCCAGTAGTATTGCAGGGGGCGTGAACACTGAAGCTTTCTTT
NA	TRBD1	TRBV7-2	TRBJ2-7	CASSLSGQGHWNEQYF	TGTGCCAGCAGCCTCTCCGGACAGGGACATTGGAACGAGCAGTACTTC
NA	NA	TRBV20-1	TRBJ2-7	CSASYRVSAEQYF	TGCAGTGCTAGTTACAGGGTCTCAGCCGAGCAGTACTTC
NA	NA	TRBV11-1	TRBJ2-1	CASSFTGAYNEQFF	TGTGCCAGCAGCTTCACGGGGGCCTACAATGAGCAGTTCTTC
once	NA	TRBV21-1	TRBJ1-5	CASREGTGQANQPQHF	TGTGCCAGCAGGGAGGGGACGGGACAGGCTAATCAGCCCCAGCATTTT
NA	TRBD1	TRBV7-2	TRBJ1-4	CASSLDRGSEKLFF	TGTGCCAGCAGCTTAGACAGGGGGAGCGAAAAACTGTTTTTT
NA	NA	TRBV15	TRBJ2-5	CATSRGQKETQYF	TGTGCCACCAGCAGAGGACAGAAAGAGACCCAGTACTTC
NA	TRBD2	TRBV28	TRBJ2-1	CASLAGGYNEQFF	TGTGCCAGCTTAGCGGGAGGCTACAATGAGCAGTTCTTC
once	NA	TRBV2	TRBJ1-1	CASIQSGGTEAFF	TGTGCCAGCATCCAATCGGGAGGGACTGAAGCTTTCTTT
NA	NA	TRBV4-3	TRBJ2-1	CASSQDLVGNEQFF	TGCGCCAGCAGCCAAGACCTAGTTGGGAATGAGCAGTTCTTC
NA	TRBD1	TRBV5-5	TRBJ1-6	CASSLDGTGLGSPLHF	TGTGCCAGCAGCTTGGACGGGACAGGACTAGGATCACCCCTCCACTTT
NA	TRBD1	TRBV19	TRBJ2-7	CASSAKTGGIYEQYF	TGTGCCAGTAGTGCCAAGACAGGGGGCATCTACGAGCAGTACTTC
NA	NA	TRBV6-6	TRBJ1-1	CASRPSGVNTEAFF	TGTGCCAGCAGGCCCTCCGGGGTGAACACTGAAGCTTTCTTT
NA	NA	TRBV18	TRBJ1-1	CASSLRPPGADTEAFF	TGTGCCAGCTCACTTAGACCGCCAGGGGCGGACACTGAAGCTTTCTTT
NA	NA	TRBV5-4	TRBJ2-3	CASSLARMRATDTQYF	TGTGCCAGCAGCTTAGCTAGAATGAGGGCCACAGATACGCAGTATTTT
NA	TRBD2	TRBV2	TRBJ2-2	CASRLAVNTGELFF	TGTGCCAGCAGACTAGCGGTGAACACCGGGGAGCTGTTTTTT
NA	NA	TRBV30	TRBJ1-5	CAWSVGGARNQPQHF	TGTGCCTGGAGTGTTGGGGGGGCTAGAAATCAGCCCCAGCATTTT